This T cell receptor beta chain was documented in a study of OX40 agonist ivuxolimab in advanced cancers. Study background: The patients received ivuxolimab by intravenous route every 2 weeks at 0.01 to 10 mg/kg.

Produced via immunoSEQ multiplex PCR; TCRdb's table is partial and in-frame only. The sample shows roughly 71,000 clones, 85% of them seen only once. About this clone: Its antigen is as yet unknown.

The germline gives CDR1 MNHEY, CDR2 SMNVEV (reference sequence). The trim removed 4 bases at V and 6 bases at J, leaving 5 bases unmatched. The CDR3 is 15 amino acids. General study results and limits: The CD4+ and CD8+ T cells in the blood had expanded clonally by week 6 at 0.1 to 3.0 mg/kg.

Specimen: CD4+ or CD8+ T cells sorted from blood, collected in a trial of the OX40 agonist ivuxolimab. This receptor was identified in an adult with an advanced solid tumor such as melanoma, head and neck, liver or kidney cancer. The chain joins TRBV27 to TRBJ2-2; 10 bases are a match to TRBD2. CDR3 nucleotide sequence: TGTGCCAGCAGTTCACTAGCGGGGAGAGCCGGGGAGCTGTTTTTT. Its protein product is CASSSLAGRAGELFF.